The 20 T cell receptor beta chains below all came from one sample that was sequenced in a study of shared clonotypes between healthy human individuals. The repertoire was sequenced with immunoSEQ multiplex PCR; TCRdb's copy has only in-frame clones and lacks some. The table includes under 1,900,000 clones, 98% detected once. What was sequenced was naive CD4+ T cells sorted from blood. Subset of the sample: CD45RA+ positively selected. These receptor sequences come from a man aged 25-40 years in good health.

The rearrangement links TRBV28 to TRBJ1-3; D call uncertain. The V gene lost 6 bases and the J gene lost 0 bases, with 18 bases spanning the gap. The CDR3 runs 17 residues. CDR1 and CDR2 (germline): MDHEN, SYDVKM. CDR3 protein: CASSSNFLGSSGNTIYF. Here the CDR3 DNA reads TGTGCCAGCAGCTCGAACTTCCTGGGATCCTCTGGAAACACCATATATTTT.

The chain joins TRBV4-1 to TRBJ2-7; a weak D match, TRBD2 (6 bases). Trimming took off 3 bases at V and 3 bases at J, with 12 bases between the two ends. CDR1 and CDR2 (germline): MGHRA, YSYEKL. The CDR3 runs to 14 residues. The CDR3 region has the DNA TGCGCCAGCAGCCAGGAGGGGAGCCGCTACGAGCAGTACTTC. Translated, it gives CASSQEGSRYEQYF.

The chain combines TRBV7-2 with TRBJ2-3; D unresolved. CDR1 is SGHTA, CDR2 FQGNSA, per germline. This CDR3 has 13 amino acids. V was trimmed by 6 bases and J by 0 bases, leaving 7 bases between them. The DNA for the CDR3 is TGTGCCAGCAGGGGGATCAGCACAGATACGCAGTATTTT. The encoded protein is CASRGISTDTQYF.

The chain employs TRBV7-9 and TRBJ1-4; 7 nucleotides align to TRBD1. Germline V lookup: CDR1 SEHNR, CDR2 FQNEAQ (reference sequence). Trimming cost V 5 bases and J 10 bases; bases outside gene matches: 13. This CDR3 is built from 15 residues. The CDR3 region is CASSDTGQFFGKLFF. The CDR3 DNA reads as TGTGCCAGCAGCGACACGGGACAGTTTTTCGGAAAACTGTTTTTT.

The CDR3 spells CSVESRTGFHEQYF. The CDR3 DNA reads TGCAGCGTTGAATCCCGGACAGGGTTCCACGAGCAGTACTTC. J is TRBJ2-7 and V is TRBV29-1; 8 nucleotides line up with TRBD1. Germline CDR1 is SQVTM and CDR2 is ANQGSEA. Unmatched junction bases numbered 8, after V lost 2 bases and J lost 5 bases. CDR3 length: 14 amino acids.

The V call is TRBV9, the J call TRBJ2-1; 10 bases match TRBD2. CDR1 SGDLS and CDR2 YYNGEE come from the germline V gene. CDR3 size: 16 residues. The V and J ends lost 0 bases and 8 bases, in that order; junction bases with no gene match: 8. The CDR3 region is CASSVAAAGGPYEQFF. CDR3 nucleotides: TGTGCCAGCAGCGTAGCGGCAGCGGGAGGGCCCTATGAGCAGTTCTTC.

The chain uses TRBV28 and TRBJ1-2, with unresolved D. The V gene lost 3 bases and the J gene lost 3 bases, with 8 bases spanning the gap. This CDR3 is built from 13 residues. CDR1 MDHEN and CDR2 SYDVKM come from the germline V gene. The CDR3 is CASSLLGHYGYTF. The CDR3 nucleotides are TGTGCCAGCAGTTTGTTAGGCCACTATGGCTACACCTTC.

This clone was counted once. The V and J genes are TRBV11-2 and TRBJ1-5, with D possibly matching TRBD1 (6 bases). V lost 5 bases, J lost 3 bases, and 11 bases lay in between. The CDR3 consists of 14 residues. CDR1 SGHAT and CDR2 FQNNGV come from the germline V gene. The CDR3 DNA reads TGTGCCAGCAGCCCAACAGGGTTCAATCAGCCCCAGCATTTT. It is translated as CASSPTGFNQPQHF.

This clone was counted once. V is TRBV15 and J is TRBJ2-1, with 8 bases matching TRBD1. The germline V gene has CDR1 LNHNV and CDR2 YYDKDF (reference sequence). Unmatched junction bases numbered 9, after V lost 4 bases and J lost 10 bases. This CDR3 comprises 14 residues. In nucleotides, the CDR3 is TGTGCCACCAGCACCGGGACAGGTCCATGGGAGCAGTTCTTC. Amino acid sequence: CATSTGTGPWEQFF. The full variable domain, with the rest looked up from reference TRBV15 and TRBJ2-1, is DAMVIQNPRYQVTQFGKPVTLSCSQTLNHNVMYWYQQKSSQAPKLLFHYYDKDFNNEADTPDNFQSRRPNTSFCFLDIRSPGLGDTAMYLCATSTGTGPWEQFFGPGTRLTVL.

The chain employs TRBV27 and TRBJ2-1, with TRBD1 identical over 8 bases. Trimming took 0 bases from V and 10 from J; bases not matched to a gene: 8. In germline, CDR1 is MNHEY, CDR2 SMNVEV (reference sequence). There are 15 residues in the CDR3. The CDR3 is CASSLSIQGEGEQFF. For the CDR3, the DNA is TGTGCCAGCAGTTTATCGATACAGGGGGAAGGGGAGCAGTTCTTC.

The genes are TRBV5-1 and TRBJ2-7; 14 bases agree with TRBD2. This CDR3 is 15 amino acids long. The trim removed 3 bases at V and 5 bases at J, leaving 4 bases unmatched. Germline assignment: CDR1 SGHRS and CDR2 YFSETQ. CDR3 DNA sequence: TGCGCCAGCAGCTCCGGGGGACTAGCGGGAGACGAGCAGTACTTC. It specifies CASSSGGLAGDEQYF.

The genes are TRBV20-1 and TRBJ1-2; D is uncertain. The CDR3 is 11 residues long. V was shortened by 2 bases and J by 10 bases, with 11 bases between the two germline ends. The V gene's germline CDR1 is DFQATT and CDR2 SNEGSKA (reference sequence). CDR3 amino acids: CSARSRYDYTF. Written as DNA, the CDR3 is TGCAGTGCTAGATCCCGGTACGACTACACCTTC.

This clone appeared a single time. V usage is TRBV14 and J usage is TRBJ2-5; tentatively, D is TRBD2 (5 bases). With 0 bases removed from V and 1 base from J, the gap between germline ends came to 15 bases. The CDR3 extends over 17 amino acids. CDR1 and CDR2 (germline): SGHDN, FVKESK. CDR3 amino acids: CASSQDFGGRPQETQYF. For the CDR3, the DNA is TGTGCCAGCAGCCAAGATTTCGGCGGGCGGCCCCAAGAGACCCAGTACTTC.

The chain uses TRBV5-4 and TRBJ1-3; D ambiguous. The germline gives CDR1 SGHNT, CDR2 YYREEE (reference sequence). The CDR3 is 17 residues long. V gave up 3 bases and J gave up 0 bases, with 16 bases separating them. CDR3 region: CASSYTRTRSSGNTIYF. The DNA for the CDR3 is TGTGCCAGCAGCTATACCAGGACGAGAAGCTCTGGAAACACCATATATTTT.

The chain is built from TRBV15 and TRBJ2-1, with D unclear. Trimming cost V 0 bases and J 3 bases, with 12 bases left between them. CDR3 size: 16 residues. The germline V gene encodes CDR1 LNHNV and CDR2 YYDKDF (reference sequence). CDR3: CATSRDTAVDYNEQFF. The CDR3, as DNA: TGTGCCACCAGCAGAGATACGGCGGTCGACTACAATGAGCAGTTCTTC.

The chain carries TRBV5-1 and TRBJ2-7, with unresolved D. Germline V gene sequence: CDR1 SGHRS, CDR2 YFSETQ. Between the trimmed V and J ends, which lost 4 bases and 2 bases, there was a span of 13 bases. This CDR3 has 14 amino acids. The CDR3 DNA sequence: TGCGCCAGCAGCCCCGGCCTGAACCCCTACGAGCAGTACTTC. It yields the protein CASSPGLNPYEQYF.

This clone came up once. The chain links TRBV9 to TRBJ2-1; 8 bases agree with TRBD1. The length of the CDR3 is 14 residues. Trimming cost V 0 bases and J 8 bases; bases outside gene matches: 4. Germline V gene lookup returns CDR1 SGDLS and CDR2 YYNGEE. CDR3 nucleotide sequence: TGTGCCAGCAGCGTAGGACAGGGGCGGGATGAGCAGTTCTTC. This codes for CASSVGQGRDEQFF.

Points on this clone: Other DNA sequences in the sample encode the same CDR3. The chain has TRBV28 and TRBJ1-1; the D is unclear. Germline CDR1 reads MDHEN; CDR2 reads SYDVKM. There are 11 residues in the CDR3. The V end was cut by 2 bases, the J end by 4 bases, with 2 bases between. CDR3 nucleotide sequence: TGTGCCAGCAGTTTACCCACTGAAGCTTTCTTT. It specifies CASSLPTEAFF.

The J gene is TRBJ2-1, the V gene TRBV5-4; 10 bases are shared with TRBD2. From germline, CDR1 is SGHNT and CDR2 YYREEE (reference sequence). The CDR3 covers 16 residues. The V and J ends lost 3 bases and 5 bases, in that order; junction bases with no gene match: 8. CDR3 in amino acids: CASSSKIAGGDNEQFF. In nucleotides, the CDR3 is TGTGCCAGCAGCTCGAAGATAGCGGGAGGCGACAATGAGCAGTTCTTC. The full variable domain, with the rest looked up from reference TRBV5-4 and TRBJ2-1, is ETGVTQSPTHLIKTRGQQVTLRCSSQSGHNTVSWYQQALGQGPQFIFQYYREEENGRGNFPPRFSGLQFPNYSSELNVNALELDDSALYLCASSSKIAGGDNEQFFGPGTRLTVL.

V usage is TRBV10-1 and J usage is TRBJ2-3, with a tentative D call TRBD2 (6 bases). The CDR3 contains 13 residues. The V gene lost 2 bases and the J gene lost 8 bases, with 11 bases spanning the gap. Germline lookup yields CDR1 WNHNN and CDR2 SYGVQD (reference sequence). CDR3: CASSEQPGGTQYF. The CDR3 DNA reads as TGCGCCAGCAGTGAGCAGCCCGGGGGTACGCAGTATTTT.